This is a list of T cell receptor beta chains from one sample in a study of cytomegalovirus exposure and HLA in healthy donors. Sequenced by immunoSEQ multiplex PCR; TCRdb stores in-frame clones only, minus some. The repertoire holds about 170,000 clones, with about 87% as singletons. The sequenced material came from PBMCs. These receptors were obtained from a young woman in good health and CMV-seronegative. Each CDR3 is given with its conserved first and last residue. D genes are given only for firm matches. Part of the rows lack a size; the others show once, few, many or a class for expanded clones.

V: TRBV9; D: TRBD2; J: TRBJ2-3; size: NA; CDR3: CASSVGLAGMIITDTQYF; DNA: TGTGCCAGCAGCGTAGGGCTAGCGGGGATGATTATCACAGATACGCAGTATTTT
V: TRBV6-1; D: TRBD1; J: TRBJ2-3; size: NA; CDR3: CASSRPGQSTDTQYF; DNA: TGTGCCAGCAGCCGACCGGGACAGTCCACAGATACGCAGTATTTT
V: TRBV15; D: TRBD1; J: TRBJ1-1; size: NA; CDR3: CATNTGGTEAFF; DNA: TGTGCCACCAATACAGGGGGCACTGAAGCTTTCTTT
V: TRBV6-6; D: TRBD1; J: TRBJ2-7; size: once; CDR3: CASSRPGQGDYEQYF; DNA: TGTGCCAGCAGTAGGCCGGGACAGGGAGACTACGAGCAGTACTTC
V: TRBV6-1; D: NA; J: TRBJ1-2; size: NA; CDR3: CASRQVYGYTF; DNA: TGTGCCAGCCGACAAGTCTATGGCTACACCTTC
V: TRBV6-1; D: TRBD1; J: TRBJ2-7; size: few; CDR3: CASSSDLGQTYEQYF; DNA: TGTGCCAGCAGTTCCGACCTGGGACAGACCTACGAGCAGTACTTC
V: TRBV7-9; D: TRBD1; J: TRBJ2-2; size: NA; CDR3: CASSGTGDTGELFF; DNA: TGTGCCAGCAGCGGTACAGGGGACACCGGGGAGCTGTTTTTT
V: TRBV21-1; D: NA; J: TRBJ1-6; size: NA; CDR3: CASGGDRVENSPLHF; DNA: TGTGCCAGCGGGGGGGACAGGGTTGAGAATTCACCCCTCCACTTT
V: TRBV11-2; D: NA; J: TRBJ1-6; size: NA; CDR3: CASSSGDYNSPLHF; DNA: TGTGCCAGCAGCTCGGGAGACTATAATTCACCCCTCCACTTT
V: TRBV7-9; D: NA; J: TRBJ1-1; size: NA; CDR3: CASSLQSGNTEAFF; DNA: TGTGCCAGCAGCTTACAGTCGGGGAACACTGAAGCTTTCTTT
V: TRBV19; D: NA; J: TRBJ2-1; size: NA; CDR3: CASSIIAKSDNEQFF; DNA: TGTGCCAGTAGTATAATAGCGAAGTCAGACAATGAGCAGTTCTTC
V: TRBV2; D: TRBD2; J: TRBJ2-5; size: once; CDR3: CASSERRGAQYF; DNA: TGTGCCAGCAGTGAAAGGCGGGGGGCCCAGTACTTC
V: TRBV5-1; D: TRBD2; J: TRBJ2-5; size: NA; CDR3: CASSLATSGGTETQYF; DNA: TGCGCCAGCAGCTTGGCGACTAGCGGGGGAACAGAGACCCAGTACTTC
V: TRBV5-1; D: NA; J: TRBJ1-2; size: NA; CDR3: CASSLRVRSRVDSYTF; DNA: TGCGCCAGCAGCTTGCGGGTAAGGAGCCGGGTGGACAGCTACACCTTC
V: TRBV13; D: NA; J: TRBJ2-3; size: NA; CDR3: CASSLEFARVADTQYF; DNA: TGTGCCAGCAGCTTAGAATTTGCCAGGGTTGCAGATACGCAGTATTTT
V: TRBV7-9; D: NA; J: TRBJ2-1; size: NA; CDR3: CASSLGRASNEQFF; DNA: TGTGCCAGCAGCTTAGGGCGAGCGAGTAATGAGCAGTTCTTC
V: TRBV4-1; D: TRBD1; J: TRBJ1-2; size: NA; CDR3: CASSPNTGGAEGYTF; DNA: TGCGCCAGCAGCCCTAATACAGGGGGCGCGGAGGGCTACACCTTC
V: TRBV6-1; D: TRBD1; J: TRBJ2-7; size: NA; CDR3: CASRRGQSSYEQYF; DNA: TGTGCCAGCCGACGGGGACAGAGCTCCTACGAGCAGTACTTC
V: TRBV5-5; D: NA; J: TRBJ1-1; size: NA; CDR3: CASSLWGGMNTEAFF; DNA: TGTGCCAGCAGCTTATGGGGGGGCATGAACACTGAAGCTTTCTTT
V: TRBV7-7; D: TRBD2; J: TRBJ2-5; size: NA; CDR3: CASSPGTSGGLRQETQYF; DNA: TGTGCCAGCAGCCCAGGGACTAGCGGGGGTTTGAGACAAGAGACCCAGTACTTC
V: TRBV7-9; D: TRBD1; J: TRBJ2-7; size: NA; CDR3: CASSLGGTGVGEQYF; DNA: TGTGCCAGCAGCCTAGGAGGGACAGGGGTCGGCGAGCAGTACTTC
V: TRBV28; D: TRBD1; J: TRBJ2-7; size: few; CDR3: CASRSGQGAREQYF; DNA: TGTGCCAGCAGGTCAGGACAGGGGGCGAGGGAGCAGTACTTC
V: TRBV9; D: NA; J: TRBJ2-3; size: NA; CDR3: CASSVLSGTDTQYF; DNA: TGTGCCAGCAGCGTACTTAGCGGCACAGATACGCAGTATTTT
V: TRBV13; D: NA; J: TRBJ2-1; size: NA; CDR3: CASSLEGTATYNEQFF; DNA: TGTGCCAGCAGCTTAGAGGGGACTGCAACTTACAATGAGCAGTTCTTC
V: TRBV11-2; D: TRBD1; J: TRBJ2-3; size: NA; CDR3: CASSERQGASTDTQYF; DNA: TGTGCCAGCAGCGAACGACAGGGGGCCAGCACAGATACGCAGTATTTT
V: TRBV2; D: TRBD2; J: TRBJ2-7; size: NA; CDR3: CASSGGGDLPYEQYF; DNA: TGTGCCAGCAGTGGTGGGGGGGATCTTCCCTACGAGCAGTACTTC
V: TRBV5-8; D: NA; J: TRBJ2-7; size: NA; CDR3: CASSLFQGLTYEQYF; DNA: TGTGCCAGCAGCTTGTTTCAGGGGCTTACCTACGAGCAGTACTTC
V: TRBV7-7; D: TRBD1; J: TRBJ2-1; size: NA; CDR3: CASSLGPGQYNEQFF; DNA: TGTGCCAGCAGCTTAGGTCCGGGACAGTATAATGAGCAGTTCTTC
V: TRBV15; D: NA; J: TRBJ2-7; size: NA; CDR3: CATSRPVGGSYEQYF; DNA: TGTGCCACCAGCAGACCCGTAGGGGGTTCCTACGAGCAGTACTTC
V: TRBV6-1; D: NA; J: TRBJ1-6; size: NA; CDR3: CASSEGQGNSPLHF; DNA: TGTGCCAGCAGTGAAGGGCAGGGGAATTCACCCCTCCACTTT
V: TRBV6-1; D: NA; J: TRBJ1-2; size: NA; CDR3: CASSGTASNYGYTF; DNA: TGTGCCAGCAGTGGGACAGCAAGTAACTATGGCTACACCTTC
V: TRBV2; D: NA; J: TRBJ2-1; size: NA; CDR3: CASQGRTLVGGEQFF; DNA: TGTGCCAGCCAAGGAAGGACCCTTGTGGGGGGTGAGCAGTTCTTC
V: TRBV7-6; D: NA; J: TRBJ2-5; size: NA; CDR3: CASAGTPQETQYF; DNA: TGTGCCAGCGCCGGGACTCCCCAAGAGACCCAGTACTTC